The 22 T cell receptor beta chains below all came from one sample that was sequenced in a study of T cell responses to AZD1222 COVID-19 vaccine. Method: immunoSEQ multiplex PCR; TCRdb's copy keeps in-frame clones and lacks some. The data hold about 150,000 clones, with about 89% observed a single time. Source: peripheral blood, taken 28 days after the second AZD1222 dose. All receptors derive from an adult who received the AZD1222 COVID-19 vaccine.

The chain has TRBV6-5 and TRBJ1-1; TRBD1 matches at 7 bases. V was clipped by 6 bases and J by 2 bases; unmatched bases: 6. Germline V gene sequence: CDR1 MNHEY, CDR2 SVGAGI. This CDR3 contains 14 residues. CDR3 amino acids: CASRKGASNTEAFF. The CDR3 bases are TGTGCCAGCAGGAAGGGGGCGTCAAACACTGAAGCTTTCTTT.

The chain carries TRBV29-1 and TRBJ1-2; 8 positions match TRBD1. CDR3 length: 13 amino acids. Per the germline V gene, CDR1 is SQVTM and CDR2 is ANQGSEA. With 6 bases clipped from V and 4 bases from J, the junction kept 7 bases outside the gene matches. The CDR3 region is CSVGTGTGYGYTF. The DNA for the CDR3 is TGCAGCGTGGGCACCGGGACAGGCTATGGCTACACCTTC.

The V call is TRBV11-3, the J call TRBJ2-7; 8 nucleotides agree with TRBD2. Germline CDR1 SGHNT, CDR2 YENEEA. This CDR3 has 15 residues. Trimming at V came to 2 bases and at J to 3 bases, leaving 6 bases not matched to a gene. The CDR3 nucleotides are TGTGCCAGCAGCTTAAGGCTAGCGGGTAACTACGAGCAGTACTTC. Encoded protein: CASSLRLAGNYEQYF.

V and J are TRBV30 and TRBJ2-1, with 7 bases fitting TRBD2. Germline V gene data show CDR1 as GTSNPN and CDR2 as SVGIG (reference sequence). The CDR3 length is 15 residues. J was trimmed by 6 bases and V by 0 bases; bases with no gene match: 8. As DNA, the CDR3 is TGTGCCTGGAGTGTTTGGGGGGGAGATATCAATGAGCAGTTCTTC. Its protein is CAWSVWGGDINEQFF.

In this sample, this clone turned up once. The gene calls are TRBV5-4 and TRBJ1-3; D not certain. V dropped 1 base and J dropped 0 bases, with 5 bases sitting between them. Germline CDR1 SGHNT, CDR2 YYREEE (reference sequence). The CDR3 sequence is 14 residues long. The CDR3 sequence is CASSLSTSGNTIYF. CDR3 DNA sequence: TGTGCCAGCAGCTTGTCTACCTCTGGAAACACCATATATTTT.

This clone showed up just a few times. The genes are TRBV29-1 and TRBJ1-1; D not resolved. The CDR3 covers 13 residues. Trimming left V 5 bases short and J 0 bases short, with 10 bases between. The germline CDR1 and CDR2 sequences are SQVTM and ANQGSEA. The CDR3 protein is CSVTARMNTEAFF. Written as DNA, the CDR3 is TGCAGCGTTACAGCCCGCATGAACACTGAAGCTTTCTTT.

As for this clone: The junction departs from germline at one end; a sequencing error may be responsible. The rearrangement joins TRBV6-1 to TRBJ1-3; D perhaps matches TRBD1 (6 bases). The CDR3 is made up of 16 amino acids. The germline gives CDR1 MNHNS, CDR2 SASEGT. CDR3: CASSEGSGQRSTHFPF. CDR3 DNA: TGTGCCAGCAGTGAAGGAAGTGGACAGAGAAGCACCCATTTCCCCTTT.

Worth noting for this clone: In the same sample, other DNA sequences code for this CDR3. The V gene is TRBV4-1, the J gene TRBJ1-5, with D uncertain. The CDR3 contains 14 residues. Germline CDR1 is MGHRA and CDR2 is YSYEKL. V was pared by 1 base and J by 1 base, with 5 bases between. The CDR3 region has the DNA TGCGCCAGCAGCCAAGTAGACAGCAATCAGCCCCAGCATTTT. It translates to CASSQVDSNQPQHF.

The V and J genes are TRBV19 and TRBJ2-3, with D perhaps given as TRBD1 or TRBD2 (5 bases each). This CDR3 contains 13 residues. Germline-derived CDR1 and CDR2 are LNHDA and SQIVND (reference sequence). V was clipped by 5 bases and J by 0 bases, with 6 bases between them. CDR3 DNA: TGTGCCAGTAGTGGGGGAAGCACAGATACGCAGTATTTT. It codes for CASSGGSTDTQYF. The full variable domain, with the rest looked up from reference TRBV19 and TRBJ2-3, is DGGITQSPKYLFRKEGQNVTLSCEQNLNHDAMYWYRQDPGQGLRLIYYSQIVNDFQKGDIAEGYSVSREKKESFPLTVTSAQKNPTAFYLCASSGGSTDTQYFGPGTRLTVL.

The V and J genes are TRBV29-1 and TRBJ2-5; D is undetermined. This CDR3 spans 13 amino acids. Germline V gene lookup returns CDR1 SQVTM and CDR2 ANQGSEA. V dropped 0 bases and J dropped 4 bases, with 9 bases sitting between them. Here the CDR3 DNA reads TGCAGCGTTGAAGATGGGAACGCAGAGACCCAGTACTTC. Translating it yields CSVEDGNAETQYF.

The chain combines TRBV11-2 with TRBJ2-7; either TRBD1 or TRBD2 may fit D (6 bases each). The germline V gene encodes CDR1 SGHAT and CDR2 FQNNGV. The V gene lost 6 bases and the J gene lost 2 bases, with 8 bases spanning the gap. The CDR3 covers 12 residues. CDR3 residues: CASRGGAYEQYF. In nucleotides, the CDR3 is TGTGCCAGCAGGGGGGGCGCCTACGAGCAGTACTTC.

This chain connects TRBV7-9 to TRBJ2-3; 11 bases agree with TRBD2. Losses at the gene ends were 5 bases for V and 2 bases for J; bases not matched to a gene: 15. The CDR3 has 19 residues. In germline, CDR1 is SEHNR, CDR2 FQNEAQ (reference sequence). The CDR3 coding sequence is TGTGCCAGCAGCCGAACGCCACCGGGGACTAGCGGAAACACAGATACGCAGTATTTT. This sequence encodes CASSRTPPGTSGNTDTQYF.

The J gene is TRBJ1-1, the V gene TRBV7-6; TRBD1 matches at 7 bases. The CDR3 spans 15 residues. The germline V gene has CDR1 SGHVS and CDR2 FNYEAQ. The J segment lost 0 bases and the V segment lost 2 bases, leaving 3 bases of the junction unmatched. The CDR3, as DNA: TGTGCCAGCAGCTTACAGACAGGGATGAACACTGAAGCTTTCTTT. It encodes CASSLQTGMNTEAFF.

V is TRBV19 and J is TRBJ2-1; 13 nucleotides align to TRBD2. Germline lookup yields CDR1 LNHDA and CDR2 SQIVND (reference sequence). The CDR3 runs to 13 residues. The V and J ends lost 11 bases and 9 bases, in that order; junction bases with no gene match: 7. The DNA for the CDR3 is TGTGCCTCATCGGGACTAGCGGGGAGTGAGCAGTTCTTC. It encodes CASSGLAGSEQFF. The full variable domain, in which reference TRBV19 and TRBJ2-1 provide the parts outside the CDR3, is DGGITQSPKYLFRKEGQNVTLSCEQNLNHDAMYWYRQDPGQGLRLIYYSQIVNDFQKGDIAEGYSVSREKKESFPLTVTSAQKNPTAFYLCASSGLAGSEQFFGPGTRLTVL.

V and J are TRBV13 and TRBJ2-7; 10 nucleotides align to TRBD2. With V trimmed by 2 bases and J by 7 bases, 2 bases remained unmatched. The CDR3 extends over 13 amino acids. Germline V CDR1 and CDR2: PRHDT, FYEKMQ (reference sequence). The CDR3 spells CASSLTSGNEQYF. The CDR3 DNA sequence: TGTGCCAGCAGCTTAACTAGCGGGAATGAGCAGTACTTC.

Here the CDR3 DNA reads TGCGCCAGCAGCGACCCTAAGGGGGGACCAACGAGGGAGCAGTACTTC. This sequence encodes CASSDPKGGPTREQYF. The chain is built from TRBV5-1 and TRBJ2-7; D possibly uses TRBD1 or TRBD2 (6 bases each). There are 16 residues in the CDR3. In germline, CDR1 is SGHRS, CDR2 YFSETQ. V lost 4 bases to trimming and J lost 7 bases, with 24 bases between them.

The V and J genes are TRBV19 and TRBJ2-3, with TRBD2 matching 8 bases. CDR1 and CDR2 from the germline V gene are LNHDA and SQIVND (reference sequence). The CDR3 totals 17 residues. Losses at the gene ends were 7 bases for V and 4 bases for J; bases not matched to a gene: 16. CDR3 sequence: CASTRRATVRGADTQYF. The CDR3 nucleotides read TGTGCCAGTACCCGTAGGGCTACCGTGCGGGGGGCAGATACGCAGTATTTT.

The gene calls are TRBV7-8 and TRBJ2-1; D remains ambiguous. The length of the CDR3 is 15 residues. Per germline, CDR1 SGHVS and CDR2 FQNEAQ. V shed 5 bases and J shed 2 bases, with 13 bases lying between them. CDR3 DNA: TGTGCCAGCAGCGGTATTTTGCTTACCTACAATGAGCAGTTCTTC. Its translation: CASSGILLTYNEQFF.

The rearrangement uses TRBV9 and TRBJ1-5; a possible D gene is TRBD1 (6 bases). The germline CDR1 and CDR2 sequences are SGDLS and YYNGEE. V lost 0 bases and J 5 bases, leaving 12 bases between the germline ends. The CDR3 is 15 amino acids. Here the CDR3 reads CASSVGGDIDQPQHF. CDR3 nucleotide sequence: TGTGCCAGCAGCGTAGGCGGGGACATCGATCAGCCCCAGCATTTT.

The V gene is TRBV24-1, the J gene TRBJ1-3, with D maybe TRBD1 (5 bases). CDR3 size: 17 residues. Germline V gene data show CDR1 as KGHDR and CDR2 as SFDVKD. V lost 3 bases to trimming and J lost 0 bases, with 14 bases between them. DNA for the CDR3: TGTGCCACCAGTGATCCAGGGAACCCCAGCTCTGGAAACACCATATATTTT. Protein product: CATSDPGNPSSGNTIYF.

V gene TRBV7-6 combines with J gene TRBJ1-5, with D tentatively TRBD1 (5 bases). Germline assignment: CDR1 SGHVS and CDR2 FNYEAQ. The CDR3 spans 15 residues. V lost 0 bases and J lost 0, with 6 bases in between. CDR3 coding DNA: TGTGCCAGCAGCTTAGCGGACACTAGCAATCAGCCCCAGCATTTT. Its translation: CASSLADTSNQPQHF.

The CDR3 is CARRGREKETQYF. DNA for the CDR3: TGTGCTCGCCGAGGGCGGGAGAAAGAGACCCAGTACTTC. The rearrangement uses TRBV9 and TRBJ2-5, with 7 bases aligning to TRBD2. This CDR3 spans 13 amino acids. Germline V lookup: CDR1 SGDLS, CDR2 YYNGEE.